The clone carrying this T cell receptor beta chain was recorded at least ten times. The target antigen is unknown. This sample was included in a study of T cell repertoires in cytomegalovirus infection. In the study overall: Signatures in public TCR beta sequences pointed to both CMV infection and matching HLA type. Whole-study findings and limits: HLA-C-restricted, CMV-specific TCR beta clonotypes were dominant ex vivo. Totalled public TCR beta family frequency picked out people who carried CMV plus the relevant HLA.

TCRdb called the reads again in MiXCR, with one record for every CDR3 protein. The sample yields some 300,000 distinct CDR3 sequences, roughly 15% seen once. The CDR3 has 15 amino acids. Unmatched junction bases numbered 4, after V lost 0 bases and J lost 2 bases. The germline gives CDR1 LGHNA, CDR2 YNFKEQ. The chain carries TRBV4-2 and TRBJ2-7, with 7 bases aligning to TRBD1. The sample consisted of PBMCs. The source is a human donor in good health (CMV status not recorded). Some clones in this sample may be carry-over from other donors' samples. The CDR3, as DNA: TGTGCCAGCAGCCAAGATCCCGGGACAGCCTACGAGCAGTACTTC. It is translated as CASSQDPGTAYEQYF.